This record covers a single T cell receptor (beta chain). The antigen is not known. Each TCR beta library was made by quantitative 5'-RACE that incorporated molecular barcodes. TCRdb used MiXCR to reprocess the 5' RACE reads, holding one entry per CDR3 protein. The table has about 360,000 distinct CDR3 sequences, approximately 22% seen once. CDR3 length: 13 residues. V was trimmed by 5 bases and J by 6 bases, leaving 14 bases between them. This entry belongs to a study of CD8 T cells in ankylosing spondylitis. Findings and caveats of the study: Disease-linked clones were found to be CD8+ and relatively rare in peripheral blood.

This TCR came from a male donor with ankylosing spondylitis or in good health (not recorded which). The material sequenced was blood, either unsorted or a sorted T cell fraction (not recorded which). The J gene is TRBJ2-7, the V gene TRBV12-3 or TRBV12-4; D is tentatively TRBD1 or TRBD2 (5 bases each). Written as DNA, the CDR3 is TGTGCCAGCAGTCCCTTCTCTGGGGGCGAGCAGTACTTC. Translated: CASSPFSGGEQYF.